These 11 T cell receptor beta chains were sequenced from one sample in a study of blood T cell repertoires in COVID-19. Only in-frame clones appear in the TCRdb table, and some are missing; sequencing was by immunoSEQ multiplex PCR. Among 120,000 to 150,000 clones listed, roughly four fifths were seen once. The sample comprised peripheral blood. The receptors were gathered from a human donor with acute or convalescent COVID-19. The donor label of this sample is uncertain.

The rearrangement links TRBV6-1 to TRBJ2-7; D remains unclear. Germline-derived CDR1 and CDR2 are MNHNS and SASEGT. V dropped 2 bases and J dropped 6 bases, with 17 bases sitting between them. CDR3 length: 15 residues. CDR3 sequence (DNA): TGTGCCAGCAGTGAATATACCCTCCCTACTGGCGAGCAGTACTTC. This encodes CASSEYTLPTGEQYF.

This chain connects TRBV29-1 to TRBJ2-7; 7 bases align to TRBD1. Trimming cost V 7 bases and J 6 bases; bases outside gene matches: 12. Germline V gene lookup returns CDR1 SQVTM and CDR2 ANQGSEA. This CDR3 region has 13 residues. CDR3 region: CSAQRGQGREQYF. As DNA, the CDR3 is TGCAGCGCCCAAAGGGGGCAGGGTCGCGAGCAGTACTTC.

The V and J genes are TRBV10-3 and TRBJ2-5; the match to TRBD1 covers 9 bases. The germline CDR1 and CDR2 sequences are ENHRY and SYGVKD. This CDR3 spans 14 amino acids. V shed 6 bases, J shed 2 bases, and the junction held 4 bases outside the gene matches. This CDR3 is CAISHGQGQETQYF. In nucleotides, the CDR3 is TGTGCCATCAGCCATGGACAGGGGCAAGAGACCCAGTACTTC.

The chain is built from TRBV5-4 and TRBJ1-3; a possible D gene is TRBD1 (5 bases). Trimming took 6 bases from V and 2 from J, leaving 18 bases between them. Looked up from germline, CDR1 is SGHNT and CDR2 is YYREEE (reference sequence). The length of the CDR3 is 16 residues. CDR3 sequence reads: CASTPMGGKAGNTIYF. For the CDR3, the DNA is TGTGCCAGCACCCCGATGGGGGGAAAGGCTGGAAACACCATATATTTT.

This chain joins TRBV5-6 and TRBJ1-3; D not certain. V dropped 0 bases and J dropped 4 bases, with 5 bases sitting between them. Germline V lookup: CDR1 SGHDT, CDR2 YYEEEE. The CDR3 extends over 13 amino acids. In DNA form, the CDR3 reads TGTGCCAGCAGCTTGGCTACGGGAAACACCATATATTTT. Protein sequence: CASSLATGNTIYF.

The chain employs TRBV7-2 and TRBJ1-5; 8 bases align to TRBD1. The ends lost 5 bases at V and 1 base at J; junction bases unmatched: 1. The CDR3 has 14 amino acids. Germline lookup yields CDR1 SGHTA and CDR2 FQGNSA. CDR3 loop: CASSPGGSNQPQHF. DNA for the CDR3: TGTGCCAGCAGCCCAGGGGGCAGCAATCAGCCCCAGCATTTT.

J is TRBJ1-1 and V is TRBV4-1, with D tentatively TRBD1 (5 bases). Germline assignment: CDR1 MGHRA and CDR2 YSYEKL. The CDR3 sequence is 16 residues long. Deletions cut 0 bases from V and 5 bases from J, with 16 bases between. CDR3 protein: CASSQDFIGVRTEAFF. In DNA form, the CDR3 reads TGCGCCAGCAGCCAAGATTTCATAGGGGTGAGGACTGAAGCTTTCTTT.

The chain joins TRBV7-2 to TRBJ2-7, with no clear D. Trimming took 5 bases from V and 0 from J, leaving 5 bases between them. The germline V gene has CDR1 SGHTA and CDR2 FQGNSA. The CDR3 runs 12 residues. This CDR3 reads CASSPSSYEQYF. In DNA, the CDR3 is TGTGCCAGCAGCCCCTCCTCCTACGAGCAGTACTTC.

The gene calls are TRBV7-9 and TRBJ1-2; 9 nucleotides line up with TRBD1. Germline CDR1 and CDR2: SEHNR and FQNEAQ (reference sequence). J lost 2 bases, V lost 1 base, and 5 bases had no gene match. The CDR3 extends over 16 amino acids. The CDR3 loop reads CASSLDRDRENYGYTF. DNA for the CDR3: TGTGCCAGCAGCTTAGACCGGGACAGGGAGAACTATGGCTACACCTTC.

This clone appeared a single time. The chain recombines TRBV15 with TRBJ1-2; 7 bases agree with TRBD1. Germline CDR1 and CDR2: LNHNV and YYDKDF (reference sequence). The CDR3 covers 16 residues. With 4 bases clipped from V and 2 bases from J, the junction kept 10 bases outside the gene matches. CDR3 loop: CATSTSRQGYNYGYTF. As DNA, the CDR3 is TGTGCCACCAGCACCTCAAGACAGGGATACAACTATGGCTACACCTTC.

This clone was found once. The gene calls are TRBV7-2 and TRBJ2-3; D unclear. Trimming removed 1 base at V and 2 bases at J, with 10 bases between. The CDR3 is made up of 15 amino acids. The germline V gene encodes CDR1 SGHTA and CDR2 FQGNSA. DNA for the CDR3: TGTGCCAGCAGCTTAGAGAACTACTCCACAGATACGCAGTATTTT. It translates to CASSLENYSTDTQYF.